These T cell receptor beta chains were read from a single sample in a study of OX40 agonist ivuxolimab in advanced cancers. Assay: immunoSEQ multiplex PCR; the TCRdb copy retains only in-frame clones and omits some. In the table there are some 79,000 clones, about 90% of which are singletons. The specimen comprised CD4+ or CD8+ T cells sorted from blood, sampled in a trial of the OX40 agonist ivuxolimab. Receptors originate from an adult with an advanced solid tumor such as melanoma, head and neck, liver or kidney cancer. Both conserved end residues are part of each CDR3. The D gene is left open where the match is weak. The size field is filled for only some rows; it gives once, few, many or a size class.

v_gene,abundance,d_gene,j_gene,CDR3aa,CDR3nt
TRBV27,-,-,TRBJ2-2,CASSLKSGGTTNTGELFF,TGTGCCAGCAGTTTAAAGAGCGGCGGGACAACGAACACCGGGGAGCTGTTTTTT
TRBV14,-,-,TRBJ2-3,CASSRRDRGLADTQYF,TGTGCCAGCAGCCGTCGCGACCGGGGGTTGGCAGATACGCAGTATTTT
TRBV2,-,TRBD2,TRBJ2-3,CASSDKRAGGYTDTQYF,TGTGCCAGCAGTGATAAAAGGGCGGGAGGTTACACAGATACGCAGTATTTT
TRBV7-2,-,TRBD1,TRBJ2-3,CASNPVRTGGDTQYF,TGTGCCAGCAACCCGGTTAGGACAGGGGGAGATACGCAGTATTTT
TRBV30,-,-,TRBJ1-2,CAWNPGPEGYGYTF,TGTGCCTGGAATCCGGGCCCCGAGGGCTATGGCTACACCTTC
TRBV11-2,-,-,TRBJ2-7,CASSLVAAEQYF,TGTGCCAGCAGCTTAGTTGCAGCCGAGCAGTACTTC
TRBV11-3,-,-,TRBJ2-7,CASSRDSGEQYF,TGTGCCAGCAGCCGAGACTCTGGCGAGCAGTACTTC
TRBV27,-,TRBD1,TRBJ1-2,CASSLTGGAVYGYTF,TGTGCCAGCAGTCTTACAGGGGGCGCGGTCTATGGCTACACCTTC
TRBV2,-,-,TRBJ2-2,CASERQEATGELFF,TGTGCCAGTGAGCGACAGGAGGCCACCGGGGAGCTGTTTTTT
TRBV5-1,-,TRBD2,TRBJ2-3,CASTTSGALTDTQYF,TGCGCCAGCACCACTAGCGGGGCACTCACAGATACGCAGTATTTT
TRBV27,-,TRBD1,TRBJ2-4,CASSPRQGNLAKNIQYF,TGTGCCAGCAGTCCGAGACAGGGAAATCTAGCCAAAAACATTCAGTACTTC
TRBV18,-,-,TRBJ1-1,CASSPPANTEAFF,TGTGCCAGCTCACCCCCGGCGAACACTGAAGCTTTCTTT
TRBV25-1,-,TRBD2,TRBJ2-1,CASSDIGAGGFYNEQFF,TGTGCCAGCAGTGACATTGGAGCGGGAGGGTTTTACAATGAGCAGTTCTTC
TRBV19,-,TRBD1,TRBJ2-7,CASSRGQGAYEQYF,TGTGCCAGTAGTAGAGGACAGGGGGCTTACGAGCAGTACTTC
TRBV10-3,-,TRBD1,TRBJ1-5,CAISSDRDQPQHF,TGTGCCATCAGTTCGGACAGGGATCAGCCCCAGCATTTT
TRBV28,-,TRBD1,TRBJ2-2,CASSTGQANTGELFF,TGTGCCAGCAGTACGGGACAGGCGAACACCGGGGAGCTGTTTTTT
TRBV19,-,-,TRBJ2-3,CASSTGGTDTQYF,TGTGCCAGTAGTACAGGGGGCACAGATACGCAGTATTTT
TRBV2,few,-,TRBJ1-4,CASTVPGHEKLFF,TGTGCCAGCACTGTCCCGGGACATGAAAAACTGTTTTTT
TRBV5-8,-,TRBD1,TRBJ1-1,CASSPGGWTGVTEAFF,TGTGCCAGCAGCCCGGGGGGATGGACAGGAGTCACTGAAGCTTTCTTT
TRBV18,-,TRBD2,TRBJ2-7,CASSPSGSSYEQYF,TGTGCCAGCTCACCCAGCGGGAGCTCCTACGAGCAGTACTTC
TRBV5-5,once,TRBD1,TRBJ2-1,CASSLRTGTGGNEQFF,TGTGCCAGCAGCCTGAGGACCGGGACAGGGGGCAATGAGCAGTTCTTC
TRBV7-2,-,-,TRBJ1-1,CASSLASIGQHMNTEAFF,TGTGCCAGCAGCTTAGCTAGTATAGGACAGCACATGAACACTGAAGCTTTCTTT
TRBV10-3,-,-,TRBJ2-3,CAISDSLASTDTQYF,TGTGCCATCAGTGATAGTCTAGCAAGCACAGATACGCAGTATTTT
TRBV5-1,-,-,TRBJ1-2,CASSLVEGGNYGYTF,TGCGCCAGCAGCTTGGTAGAGGGAGGCAACTATGGCTACACCTTC
TRBV30,-,TRBD2,TRBJ2-3,CAWRLAGTDTQYF,TGTGCCTGGAGACTAGCGGGCACAGATACGCAGTATTTT
TRBV9,-,-,TRBJ1-3,CASSPSTGGQSSGNTIYF,TGTGCCAGCAGCCCCTCAACGGGGGGACAAAGCTCTGGAAACACCATATATTTT
TRBV18,-,-,TRBJ1-5,CASSPPGLPESQPQHF,TGTGCCAGCTCACCACCGGGACTCCCCGAAAGTCAGCCCCAGCATTTT
TRBV7-6,-,-,TRBJ2-7,CASSPKSGLSYEQYF,TGTGCCAGCAGCCCAAAAAGCGGCCTCTCCTACGAGCAGTACTTC
TRBV7-2,-,TRBD2,TRBJ2-7,CASSLAGTSGTYEQYF,TGTGCCAGCAGCTTAGCGGGGACTAGCGGTACCTACGAGCAGTACTTC
TRBV19,-,-,TRBJ1-1,CASSMRGEDTEAFF,TGTGCCAGTAGTATGCGGGGAGAAGATACTGAAGCTTTCTTT
TRBV5-6,-,TRBD1,TRBJ2-7,CASSSGQGSYEQYF,TGTGCCAGCAGCTCGGGACAGGGCTCCTACGAGCAGTACTTC
TRBV14,few,TRBD1,TRBJ2-5,CASSQDWTGGAKTQYF,TGTGCCAGCAGCCAAGACTGGACAGGGGGGGCAAAGACCCAGTACTTC
TRBV6-5,once,-,TRBJ1-1,CASLAGGLFVTEAFF,TGTGCCAGCCTTGCCGGGGGGCTCTTCGTCACTGAAGCTTTCTTT
TRBV2,-,-,TRBJ2-1,CASSGASDNEQFF,TGTGCCAGCAGCGGGGCTAGTGACAATGAGCAGTTCTTC
TRBV9,-,-,TRBJ2-1,CASSPRGRGNSNEQFF,TGTGCCAGCAGCCCCAGAGGGAGGGGGAATTCAAATGAGCAGTTCTTC
TRBV27,-,TRBD1,TRBJ2-1,CASSEPPGQSTYEQFF,TGTGCCAGCAGCGAGCCCCCGGGACAGTCCACCTATGAGCAGTTCTTC
TRBV7-8,-,TRBD2,TRBJ2-1,CASSFREGSYNEQFF,TGTGCCAGCAGCTTCCGGGAGGGCTCCTACAATGAGCAGTTCTTC
TRBV30,once,-,TRBJ2-2,CAWSSRFDQGSGELFF,TGTGCCTGGAGTTCAAGGTTTGACCAGGGTTCGGGGGAGCTGTTTTTT
TRBV5-1,-,TRBD1,TRBJ1-3,CASSPLTGVGDTIYF,TGCGCCAGCAGCCCTCTAACAGGGGTCGGGGACACCATATATTTT
TRBV5-1,-,-,TRBJ2-5,CASSFQETQYF,TGCGCCAGCAGCTTCCAAGAGACCCAGTACTTC
TRBV28,-,-,TRBJ1-5,CASILTGFGNQPQHF,TGTGCCAGCATTCTAACAGGGTTTGGCAATCAGCCCCAGCATTTT
TRBV10-3,-,-,TRBJ1-5,CAISESTGYQPQHF,TGTGCCATCAGTGAGTCTACAGGGTATCAGCCCCAGCATTTT
TRBV25-1,-,-,TRBJ1-2,CASSDLDRHYGYTF,TGTGCCAGCAGTGACCTCGACAGACACTATGGCTACACCTTC
TRBV5-6,-,-,TRBJ2-6,CASSTGISGPGANVLTF,TGTGCCAGCAGTACCGGGATCTCAGGTCCTGGGGCCAACGTCCTGACTTTC
TRBV7-2,-,TRBD2,TRBJ2-3,CASSLGLAGGGYF,TGTGCCAGCAGCTTAGGCCTAGCGGGAGGGGGGTATTTT
TRBV7-6,-,TRBD1,TRBJ2-3,CASSLMGTGFTDTQYF,TGTGCCAGCAGCTTAATGGGGACAGGTTTCACAGATACGCAGTATTTT
TRBV7-8,-,TRBD1,TRBJ1-5,CASSLFGLSGTGANQPQHF,TGTGCCAGCAGCTTATTCGGTCTCTCCGGGACAGGGGCCAATCAGCCCCAGCATTTT
TRBV29-1,-,-,TRBJ2-5,CSVESVELQETQYF,TGCAGCGTTGAAAGTGTGGAGCTCCAAGAGACCCAGTACTTC
TRBV30,-,TRBD1,TRBJ1-4,CAWSVLSGQEKLFF,TGTGCCTGGAGTGTACTTTCGGGACAGGAAAAACTGTTTTTT
TRBV6-1,-,TRBD1,TRBJ2-7,CASSEHDRADQYF,TGTGCCAGCAGTGAACACGACAGGGCCGATCAGTACTTC
TRBV30,-,-,TRBJ2-7,CAWSPRISYEQYF,TGTGCCTGGAGTCCACGAATCTCCTACGAGCAGTACTTC
TRBV18,-,-,TRBJ1-3,CASSPANSGNTIYF,TGTGCCAGCTCACCAGCTAACTCTGGAAACACCATATATTTT
TRBV29-1,-,TRBD1,TRBJ2-1,CSVVTQGASNEQFF,TGCAGCGTCGTAACACAGGGGGCGTCCAATGAGCAGTTCTTC
TRBV10-2,-,-,TRBJ2-3,CASSEGVPDTQYF,TGCGCCAGCAGTGAGGGGGTTCCAGATACGCAGTATTTT
TRBV5-8,-,-,TRBJ2-7,CASSLTGPYEQYF,TGTGCCAGCAGCTTAACGGGACCCTACGAGCAGTACTTC
TRBV19,once,-,TRBJ1-5,CASSIGDSNQPQHF,TGTGCCAGTAGTATCGGTGATAGCAATCAGCCCCAGCATTTT
TRBV5-6,-,-,TRBJ1-1,CASSLQGFAFF,TGTGCCAGCAGCTTGCAAGGGTTTGCTTTCTTT